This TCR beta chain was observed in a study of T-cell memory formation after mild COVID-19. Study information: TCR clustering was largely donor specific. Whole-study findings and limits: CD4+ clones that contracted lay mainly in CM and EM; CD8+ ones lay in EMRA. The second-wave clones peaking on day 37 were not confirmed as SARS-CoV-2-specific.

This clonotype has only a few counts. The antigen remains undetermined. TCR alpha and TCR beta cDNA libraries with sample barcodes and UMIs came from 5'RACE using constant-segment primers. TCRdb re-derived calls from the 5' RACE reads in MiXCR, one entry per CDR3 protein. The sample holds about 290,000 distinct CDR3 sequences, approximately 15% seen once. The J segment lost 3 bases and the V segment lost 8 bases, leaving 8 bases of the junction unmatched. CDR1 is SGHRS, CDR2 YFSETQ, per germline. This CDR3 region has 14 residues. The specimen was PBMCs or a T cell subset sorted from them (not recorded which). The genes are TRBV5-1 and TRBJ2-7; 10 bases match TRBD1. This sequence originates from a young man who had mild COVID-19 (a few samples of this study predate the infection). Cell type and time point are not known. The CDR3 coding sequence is TGCGCCAGTGGGACAGGGGCCGTTCACTACGAGCAGTACGTC. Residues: CASGTGAVHYEQYV.